The rows below give T cell receptor beta chains drawn from one sample of a study of T-cell memory formation after mild COVID-19. TCRdb ran MiXCR on the 5' RACE reads and lists one entry per CDR3 protein. The sample has roughly 190,000 distinct CDR3 sequences; 15% to 20% are singletons. The sample was PBMCs or a T cell subset sorted from them (not recorded which). These receptors came from an adult woman who had mild COVID-19 (a few samples of this study predate the infection). Cell type and time point are not known. Each CDR3 is given with its conserved first and last residue. The D gene is left open where the match is weak. Clone size is shown for a subset of rows, as once, few, many or a class of expanded clone.

V gene	D gene	J gene	clone size	CDR3 protein	CDR3 DNA
TRBV10-3	-	TRBJ2-7	-	CAISPDRNSNEQYF	TGTGCCATCAGTCCTGACAGGAACTCTAACGAGCAGTACTTC
TRBV12-3/TRBV12-4	TRBD2	TRBJ2-5	-	CASSSFIPPWTSGSGETQYF	TGTGCCAGCAGTTCCTTTATCCCCCCCTGGACTAGCGGGTCGGGGGAGACCCAGTACTTC
TRBV4-2	-	TRBJ2-5	-	CASSQERETQYF	TGTGCCAGCAGCCAAGAGCGAGAGACCCAGTACTTC
TRBV5-4	TRBD1	TRBJ1-1	-	CASSPRQGNLEAFF	TGTGCCAGCAGCCCACGACAGGGGAACTTAGAAGCTTTCTTT
TRBV15	-	TRBJ2-5	few	CATSRERTEETQYF	TGTGCCACCAGCAGAGAGAGGACGGAAGAGACCCAGTACTTC
TRBV5-6	TRBD1	TRBJ2-4	-	CASSLKEQGRENIQYF	TGTGCCAGCAGCTTGAAGGAACAGGGGCGGGAAAACATTCAGTACTTC
TRBV7-3	TRBD1	TRBJ1-1	-	CASSPQQGGTEAFF	TGTGCCAGCAGCCCTCAACAGGGGGGCACTGAAGCTTTCTTT
TRBV5-5	TRBD2	TRBJ2-7	few	CASSQLAGVGEQYF	TGTGCCAGCAGCCAACTAGCGGGAGTGGGCGAGCAGTACTTC
TRBV19	-	TRBJ1-1	few	CASSMVWPGGTEAFF	TGTGCCAGTAGTATGGTCTGGCCGGGAGGCACTGAAGCTTTCTTT
TRBV7-9	-	TRBJ2-3	-	CASSSEVPDTQYF	TGTGCCAGCAGCTCAGAAGTCCCAGATACGCAGTATTTT
TRBV20-1	-	TRBJ1-2	few	CSARDVAGTHYGYTF	TGCAGTGCTAGAGATGTCGCGGGAACCCACTATGGCTACACCTTC
TRBV21-1	-	TRBJ2-1	-	CASSTFRSGEQFF	TGTGCCAGCAGCACTTTCCGCTCGGGGGAGCAGTTCTTC
TRBV7-3	-	TRBJ2-3	few	CASSSPPGDTQYF	TGTGCCAGCAGCTCTCCCCCTGGAGATACGCAGTATTTT
TRBV5-1	-	TRBJ2-6	few	CASSFRPSGANVLTF	TGCGCCAGCAGCTTCAGACCCTCTGGGGCCAACGTCCTGACTTTC
TRBV14	-	TRBJ1-1	-	CASSHPTGIGAFF	TGTGCCAGCAGCCACCCTACAGGGATCGGCGCTTTCTTT
TRBV7-2	TRBD2	TRBJ2-5	-	CASSFSGLAAQETQYF	TGTGCCAGCAGCTTCTCCGGACTAGCGGCACAAGAGACCCAGTACTTC
TRBV12-3/TRBV12-4	-	TRBJ2-4	-	CASSLQGIGKNIQYF	TGTGCCAGCAGTCTCCAGGGGATTGGCAAAAACATTCAGTACTTC
TRBV5-5	TRBD2	TRBJ2-1	-	CASSLATGGGNEQFF	TGTGCCAGCAGCTTGGCAACGGGAGGTGGCAATGAGCAGTTCTTC
TRBV5-1	-	TRBJ2-1	-	CASSLYPGANEQFF	TGCGCCAGCAGCTTGTATCCGGGGGCCAATGAGCAGTTCTTC
TRBV2	-	TRBJ1-4	few	CASSVHEKLFF	TGTGCCAGCAGTGTACATGAAAAACTGTTTTTT
TRBV6-1	TRBD2	TRBJ2-1	-	CASSELAGAASQFF	TGTGCCAGCAGCGAACTAGCGGGAGCCGCATCGCAGTTCTTC
TRBV18	TRBD1	TRBJ1-2	-	CASSPSPPGDRVYARGYTF	TGTGCCAGCTCACCCTCGCCGCCTGGGGACAGGGTCTATGCGCGCGGCTACACCTTC
TRBV5-5	-	TRBJ2-5	many	CASSLAGGKETQYF	TGTGCCAGCAGCTTGGCCGGTGGCAAAGAGACCCAGTACTTC
TRBV6-1	-	TRBJ2-7	few	CASRPRTAPYEQYF	TGTGCCAGCAGACCCCGGACGGCTCCCTACGAGCAGTACTTC
TRBV5-4	-	TRBJ2-3	few	CASSLGAFLGPGDTQYF	TGTGCCAGCAGCTTGGGGGCCTTTCTTGGTCCGGGGGATACGCAGTATTTT
TRBV7-9	TRBD1	TRBJ1-3	-	CASNDVNRGVPGNTIYF	TGTGCCAGCAACGACGTCAACAGGGGAGTCCCTGGAAACACCATATATTTT
TRBV29-1	TRBD2	TRBJ2-1	few	CSVEAPGLAAQFF	TGCAGCGTTGAAGCCCCGGGACTAGCGGCTCAGTTCTTC
TRBV12-3/TRBV12-4	TRBD2	TRBJ2-2	-	CASSPSGIDTGELFF	TGTGCCAGCAGTCCTAGCGGGATCGACACCGGGGAGCTGTTTTTT
TRBV5-1	-	TRBJ2-3	-	CASTPSGGFGTDTQYF	TGCGCCAGCACCCCGTCCGGCGGGTTTGGCACAGATACGCAGTATTTT